Listed below are T cell receptor beta chains from one sample, sequenced in a study of T cell repertoires in cytomegalovirus infection. For these receptors, no antigen is known. TCRdb re-called the reads through MiXCR, storing one row per CDR3 protein. The sample holds fewer than 850,000 distinct CDR3 sequences; 29% are singletons and the top ten take around 13%. The sample here was cultured CD8+ T cells from PBMCs, taken from culture after CMV antigen stimulation. The origin of the receptors is a human donor in good health (CMV status not recorded). Some clones in this sample may be carry-over from other donors' samples. The CDR3 runs from the conserved cysteine through the conserved F or W. The order of the fields is J gene, V gene, CDR3 protein.

TRBJ2-2	TRBV20-1	CSASPRQGNTGELFF
TRBJ2-7	TRBV12-3/TRBV12-4	CASSLQGRGVYEQYF
TRBJ1-1	TRBV7-9	CASSYPGQAEAFF
TRBJ2-1	TRBV9	CASSAHGTLGHNEQFF
TRBJ2-7	TRBV25-1	CASSEYRGGSYEQYF
TRBJ2-1	TRBV28	CASRLGTASSYNEQFF
TRBJ1-5	TRBV7-9	CASSSTDRGNYQPQHF
TRBJ2-1	TRBV6-6	CVSREGNEQFF
TRBJ2-3	TRBV6-2/TRBV6-3	CASSSAAGETDTQYF
TRBJ2-3	TRBV7-8	CASSREPGTDTQYF
TRBJ2-1	TRBV2	CATERGDGDEQFF
TRBJ1-3	TRBV7-8	CASSSGTGGGNTIYF
TRBJ2-7	TRBV7-9	CASSLVGTGYEQYF
TRBJ1-6	TRBV12-3/TRBV12-4	CASRNPRQGWNSPLHF
TRBJ2-2	TRBV7-6	CASSLALAGGTGELFF
TRBJ1-4	TRBV7-8	CASSLWPETQKRKLFF
TRBJ1-2	TRBV9	CASSVYDSHYGYTF
TRBJ1-1	TRBV7-9	CASAGRPEAFF
TRBJ2-6	TRBV6-1	CASSEISGANVLTF
TRBJ2-2	TRBV6-4	CASSASGTGTGELFF
TRBJ1-1	TRBV19	CASSSGRGLTEAFF
TRBJ1-5	TRBV19	CASSIRSSKGLNQPQHF
TRBJ2-5	TRBV5-3	CASSNQVSPGETQYF
TRBJ2-2	TRBV7-6	CASSNDRVDTGELFF
TRBJ2-1	TRBV13	CASSLELDSYNEQFF
TRBJ1-2	TRBV4-3	CASSQDETDIHGYTF
TRBJ2-2	TRBV5-3	CASSLIGGAVNGELFF
TRBJ1-2	TRBV28	CASSPDRGWYTF
TRBJ2-2	TRBV2	CASTTGGSGELFF
TRBJ1-1	TRBV29-1	CSVRGGADTEAFF
TRBJ2-1	TRBV7-8	CASSLGSQGGYEQFF
TRBJ1-2	TRBV7-9	CASGPQIYGYTF
TRBJ2-7	TRBV25-1	CASSEFTAGEWTYEQYF
TRBJ2-2	TRBV7-6	CASSPGPVVNTGELFF
TRBJ1-2	TRBV28	CASSETGNYGYTF
TRBJ2-1	TRBV27	CASSSYRGGLSYNEQFF
TRBJ2-7	TRBV27	CASSLAGGRRQQYF
TRBJ2-5	TRBV28	CASSFRGGGQETQYF
TRBJ2-1	TRBV6-1	CASTVPGGGEQFF
TRBJ2-1	TRBV6-8	CASSVPGALLNYNEQFF
TRBJ2-5	TRBV12-3/TRBV12-4	CASSLYPGGPEIQYF
TRBJ1-1	TRBV12-3/TRBV12-4	CASRIYSGVLTEAFF
TRBJ1-4	TRBV14	CASSQDRRGREGKLFF
TRBJ2-1	TRBV4-1	CASTEYWTSGYNEQFF
TRBJ2-1	TRBV7-9	CASSPTSQGNYNEQFF
TRBJ1-2	TRBV9	CASSPHRDPNYGYTF
TRBJ1-1	TRBV7-2	CASSLESLEAFF
TRBJ1-5	TRBV7-3	CASSLLSQPQHF
TRBJ1-2	TRBV28	CASSFEGLRDGIYGYTF
TRBJ2-1	TRBV7-8	CASSATGLEQFF
TRBJ1-5	TRBV28	CASSPPYQDISNQPQHF
TRBJ2-2	TRBV4-1	CASSPLTGAPGELFF
TRBJ2-1	TRBV10-2	CASSVSSGPSYNEQFF
TRBJ1-2	TRBV2	CASRVRTGGYMDYGYTF
TRBJ1-3	TRBV6-2/TRBV6-3	CASSLRPGLPDFMEGNTIYF